Listed below are T cell receptor beta chains from one sample, sequenced in a study of Ad26.COV2.S vaccination and SARS-CoV-2 variants. Only in-frame clones appear in the TCRdb table, and some are missing; sequencing was by immunoSEQ multiplex PCR. Altogether over 400,000 clones are present, 92% being singletons, with the ten largest covering less than 2%. The material was peripheral blood, obtained in a trial of Ad26.COV2.S vaccine versus placebo. The receptors come from a person between 18 and 65 years old who received the Ad26.COV2.S COVID-19 vaccine or a placebo. The CDR3 runs from the conserved cysteine through the conserved F or W.

>TRBV6-5
CASSLVLADTQYF
>TRBV7-8
CASSREAGGSYEQYF
>TRBV19
CASSKDSVDPYEQYF
>TRBV10-2
CASNGGLSGALSTDTQYF
>TRBV27
CASSPTPTGGTEAFF
>TRBV18
CASSGQENTEAFF
>TRBV27
CASSLARGASSYNEQFF
>TRBV25-1
CASSGPDRGAHNSPLHF
>TRBV5-1
CASSLSFSGFGGYTF
>TRBV9
CASSVDKTRLDSYNEQFF
>TRBV3-1/TRBV3-2
CASSQGGTGANSPLHF
>TRBV5-1
CASSLAPTGQKGNSPLHF
>TRBV4-3
CASSQDRQGTYEQYF
>TRBV6-1
CASSEAGAYEGQYF
>TRBV5-6
CASSIRQSFYNEQFF
>TRBV7-2
CASSTSQGALGEQYF
>TRBV10-2
CASSEIGQGGTEAFF
>TRBV4-1
CASSQDTSSTGADTQYF
>TRBV7-8
CASSSQISNQPQHF
>TRBV18
CASSPLAGGTKPYQETQYF
>TRBV12-3/TRBV12-4
CASSLDSGNTIYF
>TRBV9
CASSVGRDEKLFF